The 16 T cell receptor beta chains below come from one sample, sequenced in a study of T cells in Graves' hyperthyroidism and ophthalmopathy. TCR beta CDR3 region amplification was performed from RNA transcripts. An initial round of RT-PCR targeting the TCR CDR3 relied on the HTBI primer set. TCRdb fed the multiplex PCR reads into MiXCR, producing one record per CDR3 protein. The sample comprises approximately 690,000 distinct CDR3 sequences, about 14% of which are singletons, and around 13% rests with the top ten. Material for sequencing was blood. The receptors stem from a woman between 45 and 65 years old with Graves' ophthalmopathy.

In this sample, this clonotype turned up many times. The chain employs TRBV28 and TRBJ2-1, with D tentatively TRBD1 (5 bases). The CDR3 sequence is 12 residues long. From germline, CDR1 is MDHEN and CDR2 SYDVKM. Trimming stripped 10 bases from V and 3 bases from J, with 10 bases between. The chain's CDR3 is CAIGHLYNEQFF. In nucleotides, the CDR3 is TGTGCCATAGGACATCTCTACAATGAGCAGTTCTTC. Together with reference TRBV28 and TRBJ2-1, the CDR3 gives the full variable domain: DVKVTQSSRYLVKRTGEKVFLECVQDMDHENMFWYRQDPGLGLRLIYFSYDVKMKEKGDIPEGYSVSREKKERFSLILESASTNQTSMYLCAIGHLYNEQFFGPGTRLTVL.

V is TRBV4-3 and J is TRBJ2-7; TRBD1 matches at 9 bases. CDR3 length: 17 residues. Looked up from germline, CDR1 is LGHNA and CDR2 is YSLEER. J was trimmed by 0 bases and V by 0 bases; bases with no gene match: 6. For the CDR3, the DNA is TGCGCCAGCAGCCAAGATTTCGCGGGACAGGGCTCCTACGAGCAGTACTTC. Translation: CASSQDFAGQGSYEQYF.

This clonotype was detected only a few times. V usage is TRBV6-1 and J usage is TRBJ2-1; 11 nucleotides line up with TRBD2. The CDR3 has 16 residues. CDR1 is MNHNS and CDR2 is SASEGT in the germline V gene. Trimming removed 1 base from V and 2 bases from J; junction bases left unmatched: 1. DNA of the CDR3: TGTGCCAGCAGTGAAGTGGGACTAGCGGCCTACAATGAGCAGTTCTTC. The encoded protein is CASSEVGLAAYNEQFF.

This clonotype has at least ten counts. The chain recombines TRBV5-1 with TRBJ2-3; D not resolved. CDR1 and CDR2 from the germline V gene are SGHRS and YFSETQ. Trimming stripped 3 bases from V and 4 bases from J, with 12 bases between. The CDR3 sequence is 14 residues long. The CDR3 nucleotides are TGCGCCAGCAGCTCGAGCTTCGGGTCAGATACGCAGTATTTT. Its protein product is CASSSSFGSDTQYF.

This clonotype was counted at least ten times. V usage is TRBV6-1 and J usage is TRBJ2-2, with 10 bases identical to TRBD2. Trimming cost V 6 bases and J 4 bases; bases outside gene matches: 14. Looked up from germline, CDR1 is MNHNS and CDR2 is SASEGT. The CDR3 consists of 18 residues. CDR3 sequence reads: CASSTPPPGLAATGELFF. In DNA, the CDR3 is TGTGCCAGCAGCACCCCCCCTCCCGGACTAGCGGCCACCGGGGAGCTGTTTTTT.

This clonotype was seen just once. Given a much more abundant clone one base away, this may be a read error. The chain combines TRBV7-3 with TRBJ2-2; TRBD2 matches at 13 bases. The germline gives CDR1 SGHTA, CDR2 FQGTGA. With V trimmed by 8 bases and J by 5 bases, 11 bases remained unmatched. The CDR3 is made up of 17 amino acids. CDR3 protein: CASASLAGGPSTGELFF. The CDR3, as DNA: TGTGCCAGCGCCTCACTAGCGGGAGGGCCGAGTACCGGGGAGCTGTTTTTT.

This clonotype was recorded a few times. V gene TRBV11-2 combines with J gene TRBJ2-3, with TRBD2 matching over 10 bases. Germline V lookup: CDR1 SGHAT, CDR2 FQNNGV. V shed 4 bases, J shed 1 base, and the junction held 5 bases outside the gene matches. The CDR3 is 16 amino acids. The CDR3 DNA sequence: TGTGCCAGCAGCTCGACAGGACTAGCGGGCACAGATACGCAGTATTTT. This sequence encodes CASSSTGLAGTDTQYF.

The V and J genes are TRBV19 and TRBJ2-7, with 10 bases identical to TRBD2. V trimming: 7 bases; J trimming: 3 bases; junction bases outside the gene matches: 9. The CDR3 has 15 residues. From germline, CDR1 is LNHDA and CDR2 SQIVND (reference sequence). CDR3 bases: TGTGCCAGTACCGAGCGGGAGGGAGGGATCTACGAGCAGTACTTC. This gives the protein CASTEREGGIYEQYF.

This clonotype was found many times. V usage is TRBV28 and J usage is TRBJ2-7; D remains ambiguous. Trimming took off 3 bases at V and 6 bases at J, with 9 bases between the two ends. CDR1 and CDR2 from the germline V gene are MDHEN and SYDVKM. The CDR3 spans 12 residues. CDR3 loop: CASSFPISEQYF. CDR3 bases: TGTGCCAGCAGTTTTCCTATAAGCGAGCAGTACTTC.

This clonotype came up a few times. V and J are TRBV7-8 and TRBJ1-4, with TRBD1 matching over 7 bases. Germline V lookup: CDR1 SGHVS, CDR2 FQNEAQ. The junction had 3 bases not matched to a gene; V was cut back by 5 bases and J by 0 bases. This CDR3 is built from 15 residues. The CDR3 DNA reads TGTGCCAGCAGCCCACAGGGGACAACTAATGAAAAACTGTTTTTT. Protein product: CASSPQGTTNEKLFF.

The CDR3 sequence: CASRIPPGPSTDTQYF. In nucleotides, the CDR3 is TGTGCCAGTAGGATCCCGCCGGGACCTAGCACAGATACGCAGTATTTT. This chain joins TRBV19 and TRBJ2-3; possibly TRBD1 or TRBD2 for D (5 bases each). The CDR3 has 16 amino acids. Germline V gene data show CDR1 as LNHDA and CDR2 as SQIVND (reference sequence). Deletions cut 6 bases from V and 0 bases from J, with 16 bases between. The whole variable domain, remainder taken from reference TRBV19 and TRBJ2-3, is DGGITQSPKYLFRKEGQNVTLSCEQNLNHDAMYWYRQDPGQGLRLIYYSQIVNDFQKGDIAEGYSVSREKKESFPLTVTSAQKNPTAFYLCASRIPPGPSTDTQYFGPGTRLTVL.

This clonotype was seen a few times. The J gene is TRBJ2-5, the V gene TRBV5-5; the match to TRBD2 covers 13 bases. The CDR3 consists of 17 residues. Germline loops: CDR1 SGHKS, CDR2 YYEKEE (reference sequence). J gave up 5 bases and V 0 bases, and 7 bases lay outside the gene matches. For the CDR3, the DNA is TGTGCCAGCAGCTTGGAACTAGCGGGAGGGCCTAGCGAGACCCAGTACTTC. Amino acids: CASSLELAGGPSETQYF.

This clonotype appeared many times. The V and J genes are TRBV28 and TRBJ1-2, with 9 bases matching TRBD1. The CDR3 spans 17 residues. CDR1 and CDR2 (germline): MDHEN, SYDVKM. J gave up 4 bases and V 5 bases, and 14 bases lay outside the gene matches. The CDR3 sequence: CASSLGTGRAVAYGYTF. Written as DNA, the CDR3 is TGTGCCAGCAGTCTTGGGACAGGGCGGGCGGTAGCCTATGGCTACACCTTC.

Ten or more counts support this clonotype. The chain couples TRBV7-2 to TRBJ1-2; TRBD1 aligns across 7 bases. V was clipped by 5 bases and J by 4 bases; unmatched bases: 4. Germline V gene sequence: CDR1 SGHTA, CDR2 FQGNSA. The CDR3 consists of 13 residues. As DNA, the CDR3 is TGTGCCAGCAGCGGGGGACAGTTCTATGGCTACACCTTC. Translating it yields CASSGGQFYGYTF.

This clonotype came up many times. The rearrangement joins TRBV15 to TRBJ2-7, with D uncertain. Trimming took off 0 bases at V and 0 bases at J, with 12 bases between the two ends. The length of the CDR3 is 16 residues. Germline V gives CDR1 LNHNV, CDR2 YYDKDF (reference sequence). CDR3 region: CATSRDNGPDSYEQYF. In DNA, the CDR3 is TGTGCCACCAGCAGAGATAACGGCCCGGACTCCTACGAGCAGTACTTC.

This clonotype was observed many times. This chain connects TRBV20-1 to TRBJ2-1; 8 nucleotides match TRBD2. This CDR3 comprises 13 residues. Per the germline V gene, CDR1 is DFQATT and CDR2 is SNEGSKA (reference sequence). V was clipped by 4 bases and J by 9 bases; unmatched bases: 8. The CDR3 DNA reads TGCAGTGCTACGGGACTAGTGGTAGTTGAGCAGTTCTTC. Its translation: CSATGLVVVEQFF.